The entry below describes one TCR beta chain. Antigen specificity is unknown. The data derive from a study of siplizumab effects on memory and regulatory T cells. Per individual sample, some 10^5 TCR templates were assayed. Produced via immunoSEQ multiplex PCR; TCRdb's table is partial and in-frame only. The table has some 100,000 clones, about 91% seen once. Study-level points and caveats: Among sequences traceable to unstimulated CD4+ memory cells, alloreactive ones were significantly reduced by siplizumab. Naive T cells seemed more diverse than memory cells and seemed major alloresponse contributors. Sequences below about 10^-5 frequency were poorly captured, and few alloreactive clones mapped to unstimulated subsets.

The V segment lost 2 bases and the J segment 8 bases; nucleotides outside the gene matches: 4. CDR3 length equals 12 residues. Germline V gene lookup returns CDR1 SQVTM and CDR2 ANQGSEA. The sequence was collected from a human donor in good health. Material: Tregs sorted from blood. The chain is built from TRBV29-1 and TRBJ1-2; TRBD1 matches at 8 bases. The CDR3 coding sequence is TGCAGCGTTGAACAGGGGGCTGGAGGCTACACCTTC. This sequence encodes CSVEQGAGGYTF.